Presented here are 5 T cell receptor beta chains from one specimen sequenced in a study of Tregs in tolerant kidney transplant recipients. Measured with immunoSEQ multiplex PCR; TCRdb has only the in-frame clones, and not every one. The sample consists of about 94,000 clones, 93% of them appearing once. The material was CD4+ T cells from blood, obtained before the transplant. These receptors came from a human donor who received a combined kidney and bone marrow transplant.

The genes are TRBV27 and TRBJ2-5, with D possibly TRBD2 on 6 matching bases. Trimming took off 3 bases at V and 5 bases at J, with 16 bases between the two ends. Germline V gives CDR1 MNHEY, CDR2 SMNVEV (reference sequence). The CDR3 is made up of 15 amino acids. CDR3: CASSFHWGDLETQYF. The CDR3, as DNA: TGTGCCAGCAGTTTCCACTGGGGGGACCTGGAGACCCAGTACTTC.

This rearrangement joins TRBV18 to TRBJ1-6; D is perhaps TRBD1 (6 bases). The germline V gene has CDR1 KGHSH and CDR2 LQKENI. The CDR3 sequence is 14 residues long. The V end was cut by 7 bases, the J end by 8 bases, with 15 bases between. Here the CDR3 reads CASCPTGLDSPLHF. For the CDR3, the DNA is TGTGCCAGCTGCCCGACAGGTCTTGATTCACCCCTCCACTTT. Based on the CDR3 plus reference TRBV18 and TRBJ1-6, the full variable domain is NAGVMQNPRHLVRRRGQEARLRCSPMKGHSHVYWYRQLPEEGLKFMVYLQKENIIDESGMPKERFSAEFPKEGPSILRIQQVVRGDSAAYFCASCPTGLDSPLHFGNGTRLTVT.

The CDR3 sequence is CATARGTGFYEQYF. The CDR3 nucleotides read TGTGCCACCGCTCGGGGGACAGGGTTCTACGAGCAGTACTTC. The rearrangement uses TRBV28 and TRBJ2-7, with 9 bases fitting TRBD1. The germline CDR1 and CDR2 sequences are MDHEN and SYDVKM. Germline trimming cut 10 bases from V and 3 bases from J; bases unmatched to any gene: 10. The CDR3 is 14 amino acids.

The chain combines TRBV5-1 with TRBJ2-1, with D perhaps TRBD2 (6 bases). Germline values: CDR1 SGHRS, CDR2 YFSETQ. This CDR3 has 15 residues. Trimming left V 6 bases short and J 9 bases short, with 22 bases between. The DNA for the CDR3 is TGCGCCAGCATTTTCATTTCGGGGACTTACGTTGAGCAGTTCTTC. This codes for CASIFISGTYVEQFF.

The count of this clone is one. The chain employs TRBV7-2 and TRBJ2-7, with 7 bases that match TRBD2. V was clipped by 4 bases and J by 4 bases; unmatched bases: 10. Per the germline V gene, CDR1 is SGHTA and CDR2 is FQGNSA. This CDR3 region has 15 residues. The CDR3 DNA follows: TGTGCCAGCAGCTGGGGGGGACTAACTAGGTACGAGCAGTACTTC. This sequence encodes CASSWGGLTRYEQYF.